This TCR beta chain was sequenced for a study of response to subunit inactivated influenza vaccine. The germline gives CDR1 MNHEY, CDR2 SVGEGT. The CDR3 loop spans 15 amino acids. Losses at the gene ends were 6 bases for V and 0 bases for J; bases not matched to a gene: 4. This clonotype was recorded many times. Its antigen is as yet unknown. Study-level points and caveats: It was the authors' suggestion that each seasonal influenza vaccination recruits few new T cells.

One entry per CDR3 protein results from TCRdb running MiXCR on the RT-PCR reads. The profile shows 530,000 or so distinct CDR3 sequences, around 25% of them singletons. This specimen consisted of CD4+ T cells sorted from PBMCs, obtained around 5 days after vaccination. This sequence originates from a middle-aged man who received an inactivated influenza vaccine. The gene calls are TRBV6-2 or TRBV6-3 and TRBJ1-4; TRBD1 agrees at 7 bases. The CDR3 reads CASSRDSATNEKLFF. The CDR3 region has the DNA TGTGCCAGCAGCAGGGACAGCGCAACTAATGAAAAACTGTTTTTT.